This T cell receptor beta chain was observed in a study of T cells in localized non-small cell lung cancer. Findings and caveats of the study: When the top 100 tumor clones were examined, a median about 60 of them also appeared in the adjacent lung, which was paired and uninvolved. Uninvolved adjacent lung showed higher T cell clonality than tumor. A higher density of T cells in blood coincided with extended overall survival.

This table comes from immunoSEQ multiplex PCR, and its TCRdb copy is limited to in-frame clones, with some not included. The sample shows tens of thousands of clones, around 83% of them seen only once. The V gene end was trimmed by 3 bases and the J gene end by 5 bases; junction bases not matched to a gene: 6. The CDR3 runs 15 residues. Per germline, CDR1 LNHDA and CDR2 SQIVND (reference sequence). Worth noting for this clone: Its antigen is currently unknown.

This sequence was found in a man between 40 and 75 years old with stage II lung adenocarcinoma. The sample in question was PBMCs, obtained before any cancer treatment. This chain uses TRBV19 with TRBJ2-1; 8 nucleotides align to TRBD1. CDR3 coding DNA: TGTGCCAGTAGTATTTGGACAGGGATACACAATGAGCAGTTCTTC. Translated, it gives CASSIWTGIHNEQFF.